This TCR beta chain is from a study of blood T cell repertoires in COVID-19. The overall study: Acute and convalescent COVID-19 samples came from the United States, Italy and Spain. Sources were T cells, B-cell-depleted T cells, or PBMCs; the material itself was cDNA or gDNA.

In the study's own analysis: Amplification of reference gene primers was used by the study to estimate nucleated cell counts. Sequenced by immunoSEQ multiplex PCR; TCRdb stores in-frame clones only, minus some. V and J calls plus clone size are reproduced from that table; the DNA served to infer D and trimming. The sample holds under 250,000 clones, approximately 84% seen once. V was cut by 6 bases and J by 4 bases, with 15 bases left in between. CDR3 size: 14 residues. In germline, CDR1 is WNHNN, CDR2 SYGVQD (reference sequence). This TCR was sampled from a woman aged 25 to 39 who had recovered from COVID-19. V usage is TRBV10-1 and J usage is TRBJ1-2; D not resolved. What was sequenced was peripheral blood. This CDR3 reads CASRAEPSPYGYTF. Here the CDR3 DNA reads TGCGCCAGCAGGGCAGAACCTTCCCCCTATGGCTACACCTTC.